This TCR beta chain derives from a study of blood T cell repertoires in COVID-19. The overall study: Italy, Spain and the United States were the sources of the convalescent and acute COVID-19 samples. T cells, B-cell-depleted T cells, or PBMCs provided the cDNA or gDNA that served as material.

Assay used: immunoSEQ multiplex PCR; TCRdb lists only in-frame clones, some missing. Of about 100,000 clones in the sample, approximately 91% are singletons; the top ten hold 2.9%. This CDR3 spans 17 amino acids. The germline V gene encodes CDR1 SGHRS and CDR2 YFSETQ. The V end lost 0 bases, the J end lost 2 bases, and 16 bases lay between the germline ends. This TCR came from an elderly woman with acute or convalescent COVID-19. The genes are TRBV5-1 and TRBJ2-3; no clear D. Material for sequencing was peripheral blood. For the CDR3, the DNA is TGCGCCAGCAGCTTGGGTGCCCCGAGAGTTCCCACAGATACGCAGTATTTT. Its translation: CASSLGAPRVPTDTQYF.